This T cell receptor beta chain was captured in a study of blood T cell repertoires in COVID-19. Study in general: The United States, Italy and Spain supplied acute and convalescent COVID-19 samples. PBMCs, B-cell-depleted T cells, or T cells provided the cDNA or gDNA that made up the material.

This CDR3 is built from 18 residues. V lost 2 bases, J lost 3 bases, and 22 bases lay in between. Germline-derived CDR1 and CDR2 are MNHEY and SVGEGT. In the authors' methods: Estimated nucleated cell counts came from reference gene primer amplification. Data came from immunoSEQ multiplex PCR; TCRdb stores just in-frame clones and leaves some out. Clonal size and the V and J genes are those of that table, whereas D and trimming came from the DNA. The sample lists about 220,000 clones; around four fifths were seen once. Sequenced sample: peripheral blood. The chain joins TRBV6-2 or TRBV6-3 to TRBJ1-2; D not resolved. The TCR originated in a woman in her sixties who had recovered from COVID-19. The CDR3 nucleotides read TGTGCCAGCAGTTACCGTGAGACTTTGCGGGCGACTTACTATGGCTACACCTTC. This translates into CASSYRETLRATYYGYTF.